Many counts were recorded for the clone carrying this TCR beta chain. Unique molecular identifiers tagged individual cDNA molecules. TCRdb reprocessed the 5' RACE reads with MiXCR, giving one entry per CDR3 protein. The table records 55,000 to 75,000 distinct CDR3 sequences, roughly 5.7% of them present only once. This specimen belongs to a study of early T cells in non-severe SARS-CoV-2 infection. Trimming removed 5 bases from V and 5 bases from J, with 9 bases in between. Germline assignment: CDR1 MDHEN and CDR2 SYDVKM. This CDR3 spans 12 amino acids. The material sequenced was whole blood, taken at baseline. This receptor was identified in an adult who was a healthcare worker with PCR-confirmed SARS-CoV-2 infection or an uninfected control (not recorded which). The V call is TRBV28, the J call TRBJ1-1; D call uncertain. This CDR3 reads CASSPGGTEAFF. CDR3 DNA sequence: TGTGCCAGCAGTCCTGGAGGTACTGAAGCTTTCTTT.